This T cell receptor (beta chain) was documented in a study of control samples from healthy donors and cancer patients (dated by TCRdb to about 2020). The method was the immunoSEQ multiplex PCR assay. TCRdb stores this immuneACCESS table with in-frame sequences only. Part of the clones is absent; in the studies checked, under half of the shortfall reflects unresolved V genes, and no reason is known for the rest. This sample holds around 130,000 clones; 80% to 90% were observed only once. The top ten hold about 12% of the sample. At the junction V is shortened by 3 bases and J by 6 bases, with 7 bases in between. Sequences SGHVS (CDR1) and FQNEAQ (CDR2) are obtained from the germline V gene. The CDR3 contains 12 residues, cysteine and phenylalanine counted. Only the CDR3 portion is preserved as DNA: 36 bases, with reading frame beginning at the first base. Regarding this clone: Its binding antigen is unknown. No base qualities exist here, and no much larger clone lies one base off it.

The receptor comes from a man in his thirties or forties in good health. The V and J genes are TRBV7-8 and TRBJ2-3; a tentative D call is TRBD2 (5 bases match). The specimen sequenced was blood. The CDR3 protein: CASSFRGDTQYF. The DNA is TGTGCCAGCAGCTTCCGCGGGGATACGCAGTATTTT.